This TCR beta chain appears in the sequencing data of a study of PD-1 blockade in classical Hodgkin lymphoma. Regarding the study as a whole: Some patients began nivolumab under 1 year after ASCT. These patients were excluded from later analyses. Only CD4+ TCR diversity, not CD8+, had risen significantly by C4D1. What caused the repertoire differences, perhaps disease activity or prior therapy, remains undefined.

Clones were read by immunoSEQ multiplex PCR, and TCRdb kept only the in-frame ones, dropping some. This table has about 97,000 clones, over 80% appearing once. Every patient experienced relapse after autologous stem cell transplantation, and brentuximab vedotin exposure varied. Patients' outcomes at their best amounted to complete response, partial response or progressive disease. A word on this clone: No antigen is known for it.

There are 17 residues in the CDR3. Trimming stripped 5 bases from V and 4 bases from J, with 18 bases between. Germline V gives CDR1 MNHEY, CDR2 SMNVEV (reference sequence). This sequence originates from a human donor with classical Hodgkin lymphoma. The sample here was peripheral blood mononuclear cells (PBMCs), taken at baseline. The V call is TRBV27, the J call TRBJ2-6, with a possible D match to TRBD1 (7 bases). As DNA, the CDR3 is TGTGCCAGCAGTATCCTTAGCGGACAGGTCGGGGCCAACGTCCTGACTTTC. It yields the protein CASSILSGQVGANVLTF.